This TCR beta chain was profiled in a study of T-cell memory formation after mild COVID-19. Findings of the study overall: The CD4+ clones that contracted clustered mainly within CM and EM, and the CD8+ clones concentrated in EMRA.

Trimming at V came to 0 bases and at J to 8 bases, leaving 2 bases not matched to a gene. Germline CDR1 SGHRS, CDR2 YFSETQ. The CDR3 extends over 15 amino acids. Each CDR3 protein gets one entry after TCRdb re-called the 5' RACE reads with MiXCR. The data hold around 99,000 distinct CDR3 sequences, with approximately 15% observed a single time. About this clonotype itself: Its antigen is undetermined.

The TCR originated in a man aged 18 to 30 who had mild COVID-19 (a few samples of this study predate the infection). Cell type and time point are not known. The chain couples TRBV5-1 to TRBJ2-1, with 13 bases aligning to TRBD2. The sequenced material came from PBMCs or a T cell subset sorted from them (not recorded which). CDR3 DNA sequence: TGCGCCAGCAGCTTGGGAGGACTAGCGGGGGATGAGCAGTTCTTC. Translation: CASSLGGLAGDEQFF.